The 16 T cell receptor beta chains below come from one sample, sequenced in a study of blood T cell repertoires in COVID-19. Using immunoSEQ multiplex PCR, the repertoire was profiled, and TCRdb retains in-frame clones only, with some absent. The sample includes fewer than 85,000 clones, roughly 85% of them seen just once. Sequencing was done on a sample of peripheral blood. The receptor source for this set is a man in his sixties with active or convalescent COVID-19.

This chain joins TRBV4-2 and TRBJ1-1, with D possibly matching TRBD1 (5 bases). The CDR3 sequence is 15 residues long. Per the germline V gene, CDR1 is LGHNA and CDR2 is YNFKEQ. Trimming shortened V by 1 base and J by 1 base, and 10 bases separated the two germline ends. Here the CDR3 reads CASSQGEGRNTEAFF. CDR3 nucleotide sequence: TGTGCCAGCAGCCAAGGGGAGGGGAGGAACACTGAAGCTTTCTTT.

The J gene is TRBJ2-7, the V gene TRBV19, with 8 bases matching TRBD2. Trimming removed 6 bases from V and 2 bases from J; junction bases left unmatched: 12. The germline V gene encodes CDR1 LNHDA and CDR2 SQIVND (reference sequence). The CDR3 consists of 16 residues. The chain's CDR3 is CASSESKRGRPYEQYF. As DNA, the CDR3 is TGTGCCAGTAGCGAGAGTAAGCGGGGGAGACCCTACGAGCAGTACTTC.

The chain joins TRBV5-1 to TRBJ1-5, with D possibly TRBD1 on 5 matching bases. From germline, CDR1 is SGHRS and CDR2 YFSETQ. This CDR3 comprises 14 residues. V lost 0 bases and J 4 bases, leaving 8 bases between the germline ends. The CDR3: CASSLDGQNQPQHF. The CDR3 bases are TGCGCCAGCAGCTTGGACGGACAAAATCAGCCCCAGCATTTT.

CDR3 in DNA: TGTGCCATCAGTTCGGGGGAGGATGAGCAGTTCTTC. Its protein product is CAISSGEDEQFF. This chain joins TRBV10-3 and TRBJ2-1; perhaps TRBD2 as D (6 bases). Trimming removed 5 bases from V and 8 bases from J, with 10 bases in between. The CDR3 consists of 12 residues. Germline values: CDR1 ENHRY, CDR2 SYGVKD.

The genes are TRBV5-1 and TRBJ1-2; TRBD1 agrees at 8 bases. Germline CDR1 reads SGHRS; CDR2 reads YFSETQ. The CDR3 length is 17 residues. The V gene end was trimmed by 4 bases and the J gene end by 4 bases; junction bases not matched to a gene: 15. CDR3 residues: CASSVDRGDLIFYGYTF. In DNA form, the CDR3 reads TGCGCCAGCAGCGTTGACAGGGGCGATCTGATTTTCTATGGCTACACCTTC.

This clone showed up just a few times. The rearrangement uses TRBV6-6 and TRBJ1-1; 9 bases line up with TRBD1. Germline CDR1 MNHNY, CDR2 SVGAGI (reference sequence). Trimming took 5 bases from V and 8 from J; bases not matched to a gene: 6. CDR3 length: 13 residues. CDR3 sequence (DNA): TGTGCCAGCAGTGAGGGGACAGGGAGAGAAGCTTTCTTT. It translates to CASSEGTGREAFF.

This chain links TRBV7-3 with TRBJ2-5, with 7 bases aligning to TRBD2. J gave up 4 bases and V 2 bases, and 4 bases lay outside the gene matches. From germline, CDR1 is SGHTA and CDR2 FQGTGA. The CDR3 consists of 14 residues. The CDR3 DNA reads TGTGCCAGCAGCTTAGTGGGGGAGGGAGAGACCCAGTACTTC. Protein: CASSLVGEGETQYF.

This chain connects TRBV5-1 to TRBJ2-3; a weak D match, TRBD2 (6 bases). The CDR3 has 15 amino acids. CDR1 SGHRS and CDR2 YFSETQ come from the germline V gene. Trimming pared 8 bases from V and 0 bases from J, leaving 16 bases between. Here the CDR3 reads CASGGGISSTDTQYF. CDR3 nucleotides: TGCGCCAGTGGAGGCGGGATTTCTAGCACAGATACGCAGTATTTT.

This clone was counted between two and nine times. The V and J genes are TRBV19 and TRBJ1-6, with D possibly matching TRBD1 (6 bases). Trimming shortened V by 4 bases and J by 0 bases, and 16 bases separated the two germline ends. CDR1 LNHDA and CDR2 SQIVND come from the germline V gene (reference sequence). This CDR3 is built from 18 residues. CDR3 sequence reads: CASSTRQAISSYNSPLHF. The CDR3 nucleotides read TGTGCCAGTAGTACCCGACAGGCTATAAGCTCCTATAATTCACCCCTCCACTTT.

The rearrangement joins TRBV14 to TRBJ2-7; perhaps TRBD2 as D (5 bases). The CDR3 contains 11 residues. The germline gives CDR1 SGHDN, CDR2 FVKESK. The V end lost 3 bases, the J end lost 5 bases, and 5 bases lay between the germline ends. CDR3 DNA sequence: TGTGCCAGCAGCCAGGGAGACGAGCAGTACTTC. Translated, it gives CASSQGDEQYF.

CDR3 loop: CASSVAGNYGYTF. CDR3 coding DNA: TGTGCCAGCAGCGTAGCCGGGAACTATGGCTACACCTTC. The V call is TRBV9, the J call TRBJ1-2; no clear D. CDR3 length equals 13 residues. The germline V gene has CDR1 SGDLS and CDR2 YYNGEE. Trimming cost V 0 bases and J 2 bases, with 5 bases left between them. Based on the CDR3 plus reference TRBV9 and TRBJ1-2, the full variable domain is DSGVTQTPKHLITATGQRVTLRCSPRSGDLSVYWYQQSLDQGLQFLIQYYNGEERAKGNILERFSAQQFPDLHSELNLSSLELGDSALYFCASSVAGNYGYTFGSGTRLTVV.

This sequence joins TRBV7-8 and TRBJ2-1; maybe TRBD1 (6 bases). The germline CDR1 and CDR2 sequences are SGHVS and FQNEAQ. V was clipped by 5 bases and J by 5 bases, with 16 bases between them. The CDR3 totals 15 residues. The CDR3 is CASSVNRDTNNEQFF. In nucleotides, the CDR3 is TGTGCCAGCAGCGTAAACAGGGATACTAACAATGAGCAGTTCTTC.

The gene calls are TRBV6-1 and TRBJ2-2, with no clear D. The germline CDR1 and CDR2 sequences are MNHNS and SASEGT. The germline V and J ends were trimmed by 1 base and 7 bases, with 7 bases remaining between them. The CDR3 runs to 13 residues. CDR3 sequence: CASSEVGGGELFF. As DNA, the CDR3 is TGTGCCAGCAGTGAAGTCGGCGGCGGGGAGCTGTTTTTT.

V gene TRBV5-4 combines with J gene TRBJ1-4; 10 bases agree with TRBD1. Germline assignment: CDR1 SGHNT and CDR2 YYREEE (reference sequence). The trim removed 3 bases at V and 13 bases at J, leaving 3 bases unmatched. This CDR3 has 12 residues. CDR3 residues: CASSSDRGALFF. DNA for the CDR3: TGTGCCAGCAGCTCGGACAGGGGGGCACTGTTTTTT.

The V gene is TRBV19, the J gene TRBJ2-1, with a tentative D call TRBD2 (5 bases). With 2 bases removed from V and 6 bases from J, the gap between germline ends came to 20 bases. Per the germline V gene, CDR1 is LNHDA and CDR2 is SQIVND (reference sequence). The CDR3 is 17 amino acids. This CDR3 is CASSIPAGSDTGNEQFF. CDR3 bases: TGTGCCAGTAGTATACCGGCGGGTAGCGATACGGGCAATGAGCAGTTCTTC.

This clone has only one observation. CDR3 region: CASSPTRLYEQYF. For the CDR3, the DNA is TGTGCCAGCTCACCAACCCGGTTGTACGAGCAGTACTTC. The chain is built from TRBV18 and TRBJ2-7; D gene uncertain. Trimming removed 2 bases at V and 4 bases at J, with 9 bases between. The V gene's germline CDR1 is KGHSH and CDR2 LQKENI. CDR3 length: 13 amino acids.